The present entry profiles one TCR beta chain with its context. Its antigen is not identified. Primers included in the PCR were 60 Vbeta and 13 Jbeta primers. Sequencing used immunoSEQ multiplex PCR; TCRdb keeps in-frame clones, though not all of them. Among tens of thousands of clones listed, 60% to 85% were seen once. Germline trimming cut 0 bases from V and 2 bases from J; bases unmatched to any gene: 5. Germline V gene lookup returns CDR1 MGHRA and CDR2 YSYEKL. The CDR3 runs 17 residues. The data are from a study of cytomegalovirus exposure and HLA in healthy donors. Across the study: Researchers found that approximately 80% of a few hundred genotyped donors fell within the Caucasian-associated ancestry cluster. Regarding the study as a whole: TCR beta V segments were, for the most part, productive about 87% or about 30% of the time in an earlier analysis. The authors excluded some V segments, including TRBV6-2 and TRBV6-3, as indistinguishable. Highly shared sequence variants in one cluster were likely a sequencing artifact.

The clonotype comes from a woman aged 40-49 years in good health and CMV-seropositive. The sample was PBMCs. This chain links TRBV4-1 with TRBJ2-3; 10 bases agree with TRBD2. The CDR3 nucleotides read TGCGCCAGCAGCCAAGACCGGACTAGCGGCCTCACAGATACGCAGTATTTT. As protein: CASSQDRTSGLTDTQYF.